The TCR beta chain described here comes from a study of CD4+ T cells in melanoma (dated by TCRdb to between 2020 and 2023). Notes on the research overall: Neoantigen-specific CD4+ T cells in human melanoma were investigated in the study.

Relative to germline, V is 1 base shorter and J is 5 bases shorter, with 6 bases between their ends. CDR1 is given as SEHNR and CDR2 as FQNEAQ, both from the germline V gene (reference sequence). From cysteine to phenylalanine, the CDR3 is 13 amino acids long. CDR3 DNA is the only sequence kept; it has 39 bases, read in frame from the first base. Comments on this clone: Which antigen it targets is not known. Base qualities are not recorded, but no much larger clone differs from it by a single base.

The library was produced with the immunoSEQ multiplex PCR assay. TCRdb took this table from immuneACCESS and kept in-frame rearrangements with V and J called. Such tables lack part of the clones; where checked against another copy, unresolved V genes explain under half of the gap, and the rest is unexplained. The sample table contains roughly 10,000 clones; only one count was recorded for roughly two thirds of them. The ten largest clones represent 8.9% of the sample. The donors were people with melanoma. The research as a whole found: The report described a correlation between neoantigen-specific CD4+ T cells and the function of CD8+ T cells, macrophages and B cells. Neoantigen-specific CD4+ T cells in melanoma were reported to show diverse differentiation states.

The chain is made from TRBV7-9 and TRBJ1-5, with the D segment identity uncertain. The material sequenced was cells from a culture (not recorded whether cultured in vitro). The source of this sequence is a human donor with melanoma. The DNA sequence is TGTGCCAGCAGCTTAGGGGGATATCAGCCCCAGCATTTT. This is translated as CASSLGGYQPQHF.